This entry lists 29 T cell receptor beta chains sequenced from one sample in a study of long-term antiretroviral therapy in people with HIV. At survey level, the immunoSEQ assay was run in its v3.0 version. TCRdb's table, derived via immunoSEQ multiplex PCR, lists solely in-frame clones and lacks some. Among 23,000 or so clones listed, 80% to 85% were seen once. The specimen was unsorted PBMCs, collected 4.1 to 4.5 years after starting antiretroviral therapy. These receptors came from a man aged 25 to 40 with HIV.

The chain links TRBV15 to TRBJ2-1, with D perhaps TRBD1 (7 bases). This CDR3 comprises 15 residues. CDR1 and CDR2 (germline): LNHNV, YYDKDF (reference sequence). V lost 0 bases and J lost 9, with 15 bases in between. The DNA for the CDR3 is TGTGCCACCAGCAGAGATCAGGAGGGGGCGGGTGAGCAGTTCTTC. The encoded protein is CATSRDQEGAGEQFF.

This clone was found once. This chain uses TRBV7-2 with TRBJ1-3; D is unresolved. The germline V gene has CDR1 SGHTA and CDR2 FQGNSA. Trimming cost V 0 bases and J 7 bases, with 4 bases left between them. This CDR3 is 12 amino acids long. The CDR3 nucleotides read TGTGCCAGCAGCTTAGCTCGGAACACCATATATTTT. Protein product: CASSLARNTIYF.

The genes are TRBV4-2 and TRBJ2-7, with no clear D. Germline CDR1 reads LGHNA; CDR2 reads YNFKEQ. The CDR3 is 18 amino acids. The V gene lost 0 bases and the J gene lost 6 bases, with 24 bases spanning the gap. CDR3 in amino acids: CASSQDISQTVRVSEQYF. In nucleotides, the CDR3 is TGTGCCAGCAGCCAAGATATTAGTCAGACTGTAAGGGTCTCCGAGCAGTACTTC.

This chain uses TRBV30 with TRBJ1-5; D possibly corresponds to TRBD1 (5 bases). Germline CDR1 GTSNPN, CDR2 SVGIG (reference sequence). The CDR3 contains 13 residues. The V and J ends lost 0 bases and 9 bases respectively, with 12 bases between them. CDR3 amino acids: CAWSVSGGSPQHF. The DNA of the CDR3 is TGTGCCTGGAGTGTAAGCGGGGGATCGCCCCAGCATTTT.

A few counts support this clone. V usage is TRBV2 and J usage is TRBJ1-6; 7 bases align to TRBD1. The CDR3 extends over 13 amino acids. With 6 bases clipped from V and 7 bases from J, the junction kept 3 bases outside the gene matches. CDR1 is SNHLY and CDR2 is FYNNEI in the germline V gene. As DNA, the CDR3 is TGTGCCAGCAGGACAGGGTTGAATTCACCCCTCCACTTT. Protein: CASRTGLNSPLHF.

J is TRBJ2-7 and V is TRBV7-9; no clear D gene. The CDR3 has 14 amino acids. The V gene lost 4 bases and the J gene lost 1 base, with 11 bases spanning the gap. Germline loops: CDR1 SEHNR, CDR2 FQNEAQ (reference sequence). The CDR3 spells CASSSVPLSYEQYF. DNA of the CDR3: TGTGCCAGCAGCTCCGTTCCGTTATCCTACGAGCAGTACTTC.

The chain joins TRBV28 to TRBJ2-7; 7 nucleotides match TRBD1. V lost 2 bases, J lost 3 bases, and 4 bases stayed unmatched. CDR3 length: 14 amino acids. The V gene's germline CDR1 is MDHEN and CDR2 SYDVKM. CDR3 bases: TGTGCCAGCAGTTTAAGTCGGGACAGCTACGAGCAGTACTTC. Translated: CASSLSRDSYEQYF.

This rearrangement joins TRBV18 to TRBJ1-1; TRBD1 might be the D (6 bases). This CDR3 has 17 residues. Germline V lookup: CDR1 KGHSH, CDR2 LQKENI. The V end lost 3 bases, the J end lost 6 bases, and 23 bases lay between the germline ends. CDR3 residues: CASSPKRGSRETAEAFF. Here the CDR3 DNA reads TGTGCCAGCTCACCCAAAAGGGGGTCCCGGGAAACGGCTGAAGCTTTCTTT.

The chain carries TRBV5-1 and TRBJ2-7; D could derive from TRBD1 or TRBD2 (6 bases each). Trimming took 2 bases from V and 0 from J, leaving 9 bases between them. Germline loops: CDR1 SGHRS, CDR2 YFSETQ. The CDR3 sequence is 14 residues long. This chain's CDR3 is CASSFRGGSYEQYF. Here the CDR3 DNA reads TGCGCCAGCAGCTTCAGGGGAGGCTCCTACGAGCAGTACTTC.

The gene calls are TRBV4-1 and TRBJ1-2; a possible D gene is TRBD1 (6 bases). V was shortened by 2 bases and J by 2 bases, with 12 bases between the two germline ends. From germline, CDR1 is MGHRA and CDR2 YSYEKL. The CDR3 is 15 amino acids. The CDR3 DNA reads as TGCGCCAGCAGCCAAACGCCAACAGGGAACTATGGCTACACCTTC. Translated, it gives CASSQTPTGNYGYTF.

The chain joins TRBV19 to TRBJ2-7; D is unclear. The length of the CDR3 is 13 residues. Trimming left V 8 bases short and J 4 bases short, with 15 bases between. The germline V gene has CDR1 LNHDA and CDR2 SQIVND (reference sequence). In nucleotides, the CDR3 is TGTGCCAGTCCCTGGGCTTTCGTGTACGAGCAGTACTTC. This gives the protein CASPWAFVYEQYF.

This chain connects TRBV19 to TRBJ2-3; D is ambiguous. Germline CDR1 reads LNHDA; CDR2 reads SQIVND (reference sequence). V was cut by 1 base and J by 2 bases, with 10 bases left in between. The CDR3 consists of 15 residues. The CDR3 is CASSIVPMITDTQYF. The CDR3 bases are TGTGCCAGTAGTATAGTTCCAATGATCACAGATACGCAGTATTTT.

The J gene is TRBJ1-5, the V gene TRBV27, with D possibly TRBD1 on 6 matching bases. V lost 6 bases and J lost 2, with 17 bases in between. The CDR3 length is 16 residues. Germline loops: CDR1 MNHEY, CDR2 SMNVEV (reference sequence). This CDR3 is CASSLVSAGGNQPQHF. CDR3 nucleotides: TGTGCCAGCAGCCTGGTCTCTGCAGGGGGCAATCAGCCCCAGCATTTT.

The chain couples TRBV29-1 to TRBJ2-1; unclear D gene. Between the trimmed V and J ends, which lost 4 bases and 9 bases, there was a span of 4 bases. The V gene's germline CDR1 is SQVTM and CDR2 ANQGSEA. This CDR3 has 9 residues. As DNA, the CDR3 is TGCAGCGTTGGGAGTGAGCAGTTCTTC. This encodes CSVGSEQFF.

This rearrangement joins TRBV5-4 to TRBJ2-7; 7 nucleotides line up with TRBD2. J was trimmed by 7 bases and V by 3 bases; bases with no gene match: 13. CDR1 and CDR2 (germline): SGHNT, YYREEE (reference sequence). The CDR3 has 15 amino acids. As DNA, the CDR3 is TGTGCCAGCAGCTGGGAGGGGCGGGGGAAAGGAGAGCAGTACTTC. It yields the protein CASSWEGRGKGEQYF.

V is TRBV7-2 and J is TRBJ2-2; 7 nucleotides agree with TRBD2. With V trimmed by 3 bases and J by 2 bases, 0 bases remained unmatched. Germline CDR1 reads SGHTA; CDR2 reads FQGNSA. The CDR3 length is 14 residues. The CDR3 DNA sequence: TGTGCCAGCAGCTTGGGACTAAACACCGGGGAGCTGTTTTTT. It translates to CASSLGLNTGELFF.

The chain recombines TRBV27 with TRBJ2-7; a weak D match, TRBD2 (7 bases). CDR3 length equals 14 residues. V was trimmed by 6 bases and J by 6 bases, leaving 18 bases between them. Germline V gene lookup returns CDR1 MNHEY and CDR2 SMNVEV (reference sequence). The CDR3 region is CASSRGGAASEQYF. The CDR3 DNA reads TGTGCCAGCAGCCGAGGGGGGGCGGCCTCCGAGCAGTACTTC.

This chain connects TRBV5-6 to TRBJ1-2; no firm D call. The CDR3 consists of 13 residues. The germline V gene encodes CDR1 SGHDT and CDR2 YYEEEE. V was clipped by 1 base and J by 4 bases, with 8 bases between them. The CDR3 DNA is TGTGCCAGCAGCTTGTGGAGGTCCTATGGCTACACCTTC. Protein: CASSLWRSYGYTF.

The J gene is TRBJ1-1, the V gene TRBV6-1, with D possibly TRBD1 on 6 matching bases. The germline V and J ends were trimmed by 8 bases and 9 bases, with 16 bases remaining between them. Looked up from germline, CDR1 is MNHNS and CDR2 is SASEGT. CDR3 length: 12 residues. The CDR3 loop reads CASLPGARKAFF. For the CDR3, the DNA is TGTGCCAGCCTCCCGGGGGCCAGGAAAGCTTTCTTT.

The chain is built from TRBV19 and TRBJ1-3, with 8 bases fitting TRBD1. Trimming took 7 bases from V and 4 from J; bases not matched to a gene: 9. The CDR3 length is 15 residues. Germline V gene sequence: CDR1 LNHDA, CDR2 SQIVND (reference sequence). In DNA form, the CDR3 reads TGTGCCAGTACCCAGGACAGGGACCGGGGAAACACCATATATTTT. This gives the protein CASTQDRDRGNTIYF.

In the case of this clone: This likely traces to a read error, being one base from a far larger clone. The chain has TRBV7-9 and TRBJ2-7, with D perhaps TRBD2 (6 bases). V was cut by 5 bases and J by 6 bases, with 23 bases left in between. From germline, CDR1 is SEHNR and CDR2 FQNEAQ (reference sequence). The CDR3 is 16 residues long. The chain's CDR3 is CASSQDGVGRGGEQYF. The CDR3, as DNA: TGTGCCAGCAGCCAAGACGGGGTCGGGAGAGGCGGCGAGCAGTACTTC.

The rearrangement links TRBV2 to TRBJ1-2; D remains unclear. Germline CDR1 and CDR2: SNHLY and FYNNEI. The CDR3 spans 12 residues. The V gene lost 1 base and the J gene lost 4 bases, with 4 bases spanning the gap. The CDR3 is CASSEEGYGYTF. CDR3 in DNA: TGTGCCAGCAGTGAAGAGGGCTATGGCTACACCTTC.

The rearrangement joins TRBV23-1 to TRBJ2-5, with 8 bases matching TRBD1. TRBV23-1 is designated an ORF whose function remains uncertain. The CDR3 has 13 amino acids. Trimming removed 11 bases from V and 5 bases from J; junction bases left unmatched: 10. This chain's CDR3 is CAGDTGGVETQYF. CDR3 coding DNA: TGCGCCGGGGATACAGGGGGAGTGGAGACCCAGTACTTC.

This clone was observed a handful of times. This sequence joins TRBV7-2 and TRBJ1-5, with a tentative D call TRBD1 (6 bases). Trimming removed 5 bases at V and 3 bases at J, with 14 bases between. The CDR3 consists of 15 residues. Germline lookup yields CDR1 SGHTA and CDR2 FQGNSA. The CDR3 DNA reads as TGTGCCAGCAGCCCCCAGGGGACCAACAATCAGCCCCAGCATTTT. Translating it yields CASSPQGTNNQPQHF.

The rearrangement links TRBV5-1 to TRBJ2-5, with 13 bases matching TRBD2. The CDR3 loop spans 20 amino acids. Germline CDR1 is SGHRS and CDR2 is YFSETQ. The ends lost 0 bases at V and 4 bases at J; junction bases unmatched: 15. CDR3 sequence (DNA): TGCGCCAGCAGCTTGGTTCCTCCCCTGACTAGCGGGGGGCGTGGAGAGACCCAGTACTTC. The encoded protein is CASSLVPPLTSGGRGETQYF.

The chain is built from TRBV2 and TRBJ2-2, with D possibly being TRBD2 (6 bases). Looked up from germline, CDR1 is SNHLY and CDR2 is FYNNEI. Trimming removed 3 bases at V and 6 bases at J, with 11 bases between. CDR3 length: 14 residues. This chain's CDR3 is CASSEELAAGELFF. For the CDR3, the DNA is TGTGCCAGCAGTGAGGAGTTAGCGGCCGGGGAGCTGTTTTTT.

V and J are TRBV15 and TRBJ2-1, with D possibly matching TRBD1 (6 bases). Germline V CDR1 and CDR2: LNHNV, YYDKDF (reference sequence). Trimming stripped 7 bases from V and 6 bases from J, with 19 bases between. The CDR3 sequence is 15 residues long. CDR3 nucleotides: TGTGCCACCAATATTGGTCCGAGCAGGGGCAATGAGCAGTTCTTC. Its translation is CATNIGPSRGNEQFF.

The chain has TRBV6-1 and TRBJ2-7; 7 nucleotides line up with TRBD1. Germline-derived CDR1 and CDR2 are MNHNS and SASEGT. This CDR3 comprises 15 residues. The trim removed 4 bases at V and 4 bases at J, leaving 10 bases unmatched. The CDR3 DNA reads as TGTGCCAGCAGTGTCACTGGGACAGACCTATACGAGCAGTACTTC. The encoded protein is CASSVTGTDLYEQYF.

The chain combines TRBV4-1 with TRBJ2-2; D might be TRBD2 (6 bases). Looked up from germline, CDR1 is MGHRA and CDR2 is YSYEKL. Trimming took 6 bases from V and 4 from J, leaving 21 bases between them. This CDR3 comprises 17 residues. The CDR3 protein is CASSHPDGGRSTGELFF. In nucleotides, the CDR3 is TGCGCCAGCAGTCACCCGGATGGGGGGAGGAGCACCGGGGAGCTGTTTTTT.